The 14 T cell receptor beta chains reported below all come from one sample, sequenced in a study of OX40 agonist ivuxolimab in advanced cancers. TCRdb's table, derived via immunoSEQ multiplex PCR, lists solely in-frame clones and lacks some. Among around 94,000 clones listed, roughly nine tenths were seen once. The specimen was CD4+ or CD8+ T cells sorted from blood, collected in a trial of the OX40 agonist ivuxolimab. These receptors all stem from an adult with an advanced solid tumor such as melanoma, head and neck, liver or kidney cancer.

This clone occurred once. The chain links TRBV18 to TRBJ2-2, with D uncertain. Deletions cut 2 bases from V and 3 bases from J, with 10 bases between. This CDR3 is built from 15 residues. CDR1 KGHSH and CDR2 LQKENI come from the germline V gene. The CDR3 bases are TGTGCCAGCTCACCATTCAGAGAACACACCGGGGAGCTGTTTTTT. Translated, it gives CASSPFREHTGELFF. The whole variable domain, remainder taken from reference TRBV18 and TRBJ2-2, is NAGVMQNPRHLVRRRGQEARLRCSPMKGHSHVYWYRQLPEEGLKFMVYLQKENIIDESGMPKERFSAEFPKEGPSILRIQQVVRGDSAAYFCASSPFREHTGELFFGEGSRLTVL.

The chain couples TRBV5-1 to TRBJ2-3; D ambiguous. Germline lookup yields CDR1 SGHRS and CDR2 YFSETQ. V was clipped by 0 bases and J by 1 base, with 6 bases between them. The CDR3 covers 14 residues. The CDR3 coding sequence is TGCGCCAGCAGCTTGGGCGGAGGCACAGATACGCAGTATTTT. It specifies CASSLGGGTDTQYF.

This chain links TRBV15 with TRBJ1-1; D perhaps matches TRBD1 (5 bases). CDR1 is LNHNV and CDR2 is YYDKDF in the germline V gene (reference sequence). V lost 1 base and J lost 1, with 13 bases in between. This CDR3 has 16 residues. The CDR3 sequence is CATSRVGGSGNTEAFF. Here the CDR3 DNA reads TGTGCCACCAGCAGAGTGGGGGGGTCTGGGAACACTGAAGCTTTCTTT.

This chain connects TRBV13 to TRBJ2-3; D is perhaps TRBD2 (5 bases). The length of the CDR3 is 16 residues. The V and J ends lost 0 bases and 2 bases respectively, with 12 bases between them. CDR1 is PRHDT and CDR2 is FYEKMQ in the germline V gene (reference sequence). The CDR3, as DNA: TGTGCCAGCAGCTTAGGGGCGGGTCCAGTCACAGATACGCAGTATTTT. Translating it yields CASSLGAGPVTDTQYF.

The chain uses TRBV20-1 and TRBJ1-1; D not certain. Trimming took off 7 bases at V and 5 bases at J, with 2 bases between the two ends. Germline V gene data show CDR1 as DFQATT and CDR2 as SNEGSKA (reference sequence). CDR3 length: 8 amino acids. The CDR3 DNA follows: TGCAGTGTAACTGAAGCTTTCTTT. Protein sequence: CSVTEAFF.

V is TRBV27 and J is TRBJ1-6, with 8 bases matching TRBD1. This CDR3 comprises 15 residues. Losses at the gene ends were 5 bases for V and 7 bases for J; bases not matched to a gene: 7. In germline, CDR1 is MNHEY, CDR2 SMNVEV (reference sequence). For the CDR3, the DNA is TGTGCCAGCAGTGCTGGACAGGGACCGAATTCACCCCTCCACTTT. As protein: CASSAGQGPNSPLHF.

CDR3 nucleotide sequence: TGTGCCAGCAGGGGGACAGGGTCTGGAAACACCATATATTTT. Its protein product is CASRGTGSGNTIYF. This chain joins TRBV27 and TRBJ1-3, with TRBD1 matching over 9 bases. Germline V gene lookup returns CDR1 MNHEY and CDR2 SMNVEV (reference sequence). CDR3 size: 14 residues. J was trimmed by 1 base and V by 6 bases; bases with no gene match: 1.

This chain's CDR3 is CASSLGAGSYNSPLHF. Here the CDR3 DNA reads TGTGCCAGCAGCTTAGGAGCAGGCTCCTATAATTCACCCCTCCACTTT. V is TRBV11-2 and J is TRBJ1-6; D is unresolved. The germline CDR1 and CDR2 sequences are SGHAT and FQNNGV. The CDR3 contains 16 residues. With 1 base removed from V and 0 bases from J, the gap between germline ends came to 7 bases.

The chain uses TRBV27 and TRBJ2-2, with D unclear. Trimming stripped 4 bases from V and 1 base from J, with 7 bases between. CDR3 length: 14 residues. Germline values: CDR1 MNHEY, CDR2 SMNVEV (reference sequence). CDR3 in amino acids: CASSWDLNTGELFF. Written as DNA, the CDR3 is TGTGCCAGCAGTTGGGATTTGAACACCGGGGAGCTGTTTTTT.

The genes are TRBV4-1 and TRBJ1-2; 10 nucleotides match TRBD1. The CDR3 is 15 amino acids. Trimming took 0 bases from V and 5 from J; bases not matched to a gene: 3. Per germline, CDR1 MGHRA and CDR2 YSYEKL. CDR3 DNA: TGCGCCAGCAGCCAAGATCCGGACAGGGGGTATGGCTACACCTTC. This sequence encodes CASSQDPDRGYGYTF.

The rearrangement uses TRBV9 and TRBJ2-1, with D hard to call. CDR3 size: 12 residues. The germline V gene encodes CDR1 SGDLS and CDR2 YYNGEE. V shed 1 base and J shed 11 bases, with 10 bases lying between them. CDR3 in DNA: TGTGCCAGCAGCGTACCAAACGATCAGCAGTTCTTC. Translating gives CASSVPNDQQFF.

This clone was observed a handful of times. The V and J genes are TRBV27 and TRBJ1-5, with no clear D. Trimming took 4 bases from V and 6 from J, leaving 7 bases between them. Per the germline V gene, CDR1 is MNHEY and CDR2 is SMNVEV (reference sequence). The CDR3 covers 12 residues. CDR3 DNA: TGTGCCAGCAGTTCCCCAGGTCAGCCCCAGCATTTT. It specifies CASSSPGQPQHF.

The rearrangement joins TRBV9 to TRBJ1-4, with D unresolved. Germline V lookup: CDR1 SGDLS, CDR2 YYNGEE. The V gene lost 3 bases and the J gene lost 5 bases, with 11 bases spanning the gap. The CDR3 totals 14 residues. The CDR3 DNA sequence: TGTGCCAGCAGCGGATCGGTGGGCAATGAAAAACTGTTTTTT. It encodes CASSGSVGNEKLFF.

The CDR3 sequence: CASSPMTGGPLHF. CDR3 bases: TGTGCCAGCAGCCCAATGACAGGGGGGCCCCTCCACTTT. The chain combines TRBV7-8 with TRBJ1-6; 9 bases align to TRBD1. V dropped 5 bases and J dropped 13; count of bases not matched to a gene: 6. Germline loops: CDR1 SGHVS, CDR2 FQNEAQ. The CDR3 spans 13 residues.